This T cell receptor (beta chain) was found in a study of shared clonotypes between healthy human individuals. Background on the study: Per donor, CD8 memory used one plate, CD8 naive used two, CD4 memory used three and CD4 naive used three. Study-wide results and caveats: A handful of donors showed sharing of about 4.7% of naive CD4 clonotypes. Generation probability values for non-shared clonotypes were lower than those for clonotypes shared by all four donors.

Concerning this clone itself: Its antigen is still unknown.

CD45RO-negative, CCR7-selected cells formed the naive CD8 fraction, which excluded terminally differentiated effector memory CD45RA+ cells. Only in-frame clones appear in the TCRdb table, and some are missing; sequencing was by immunoSEQ multiplex PCR. The sample has hundreds of thousands of clones, about 95% seen once. The V gene's germline CDR1 is LNHDA and CDR2 SQIVND (reference sequence). CDR3 length: 15 residues. J gave up 1 base and V 5 bases, and 5 bases lay outside the gene matches. The TCR was taken from a woman aged 25 to 45 in good health. The sequenced sample was naive CD8+ T cells sorted from blood. The genes are TRBV19 and TRBJ1-1, with TRBD1 matching 9 bases. The CDR3 is CASSWGQGKNTEAFF. CDR3 nucleotide sequence: TGTGCCAGTAGTTGGGGACAGGGAAAGAACACTGAAGCTTTCTTT.